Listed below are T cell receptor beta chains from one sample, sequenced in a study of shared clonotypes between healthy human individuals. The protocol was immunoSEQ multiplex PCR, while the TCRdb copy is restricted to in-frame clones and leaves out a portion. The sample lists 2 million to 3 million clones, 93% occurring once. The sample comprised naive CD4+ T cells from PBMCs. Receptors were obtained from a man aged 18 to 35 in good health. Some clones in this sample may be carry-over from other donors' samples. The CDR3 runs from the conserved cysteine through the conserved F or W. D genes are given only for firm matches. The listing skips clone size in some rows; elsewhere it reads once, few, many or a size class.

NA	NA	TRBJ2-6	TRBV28	TGTGCCAGCAGTTTCTTCGCTGGGGCCAACGTCCTGACTTTC	CASSFFAGANVLTF
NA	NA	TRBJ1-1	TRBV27	TGTGCCAGCAGTTTACTGGGTAGTGAAGCTTTCTTT	CASSLLGSEAFF
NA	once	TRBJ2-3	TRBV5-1	TGCGCCAGCAGCCCCCTCGGAGCCCGTGGAGATACGCAGTATTTT	CASSPLGARGDTQYF
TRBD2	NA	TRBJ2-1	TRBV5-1	TGCGCCAGCAGCTCAGAACCGGGACTAGTATCGGCGCAGTTCTTC	CASSSEPGLVSAQFF
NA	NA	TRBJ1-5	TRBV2	TGTGCCAGCAGTCTAGACAGCAATCAGCCCCAGCATTTT	CASSLDSNQPQHF
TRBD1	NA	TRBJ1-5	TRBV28	TGTGCCAGCAGTCCTACAGGGGGCGTAAATCAGCCCCAGCATTTT	CASSPTGGVNQPQHF
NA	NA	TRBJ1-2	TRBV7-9	TGTGCCAGCAGCCTGGGGACCCGCTATGGCTACACCTTC	CASSLGTRYGYTF
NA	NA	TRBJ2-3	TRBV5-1	TGCGCCAGCAGCTTCGGTAGTTTCACAGATACGCAGTATTTT	CASSFGSFTDTQYF
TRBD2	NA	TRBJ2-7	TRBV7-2	TGTGCCAGCAGCCTCTCAGCGGGAGTCGTAAACGAGCAGTACTTC	CASSLSAGVVNEQYF
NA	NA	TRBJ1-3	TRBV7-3	TGTGCCAGCAGCCTGGGGACGAGTGGAAACACCATATATTTT	CASSLGTSGNTIYF
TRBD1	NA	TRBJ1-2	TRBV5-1	TGCGCCAGCAGCTCCGGGACAGGGGCGGGTGGCTACACCTTC	CASSSGTGAGGYTF
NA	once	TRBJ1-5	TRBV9	TGTGCCAGCAGCATGACAGGAGGTAGCAATCAGCCCCAGCATTTT	CASSMTGGSNQPQHF